A single sample is the source of the 13 T cell receptor beta chains below, sequenced in a study of cytomegalovirus exposure and HLA in healthy donors. With 60 Vbeta and 13 Jbeta primers, the PCR was carried out. Method: immunoSEQ multiplex PCR; TCRdb's copy keeps in-frame clones and lacks some. The profile shows about 200,000 clones, more than 70% of them singletons. Sequenced sample: PBMCs. These receptors came from a man in his forties in good health and CMV-seropositive.

The gene calls are TRBV29-1 and TRBJ2-7, with TRBD1 matching over 9 bases. The V segment lost 6 bases and the J segment 5 bases; nucleotides outside the gene matches: 20. Germline CDR1 SQVTM, CDR2 ANQGSEA. This CDR3 comprises 17 residues. CDR3 nucleotides: TGCAGCGTCGTTATGCCCTGGGGACAGGGTAAAGGAGACGAGCAGTACTTC. Encoded protein: CSVVMPWGQGKGDEQYF.

The chain has TRBV6-1 and TRBJ1-4, with D perhaps TRBD1 (5 bases). V was shortened by 5 bases and J by 7 bases, with 14 bases between the two germline ends. The CDR3 runs to 14 residues. Per germline, CDR1 MNHNS and CDR2 SASEGT. CDR3 protein: CASSWGPRGEKLFF. DNA of the CDR3: TGTGCCAGCAGTTGGGGCCCGCGTGGTGAAAAACTGTTTTTT.

J is TRBJ1-2 and V is TRBV29-1; 8 bases fit TRBD1. This CDR3 is built from 19 residues. Germline V gives CDR1 SQVTM, CDR2 ANQGSEA. The V and J ends lost 5 bases and 0 bases, in that order; junction bases with no gene match: 20. The CDR3: CSVLDEIRIQGATNYGYTF. The CDR3, as DNA: TGCAGCGTTTTGGATGAGATTCGAATCCAGGGGGCAACTAACTATGGCTACACCTTC.

Only one count was recorded for this clone. V gene TRBV19 combines with J gene TRBJ1-1; tentatively, D is TRBD1 (6 bases). The V gene lost 3 bases and the J gene lost 0 bases, with 17 bases spanning the gap. Germline assignment: CDR1 LNHDA and CDR2 SQIVND (reference sequence). This CDR3 comprises 17 residues. CDR3 DNA sequence: TGTGCCAGTAGTATGCGCAGGGGCGGCCTGATGAACACTGAAGCTTTCTTT. Its protein product is CASSMRRGGLMNTEAFF.

Here the CDR3 reads CASSLGRAYEQYF. CDR3 coding DNA: TGCGCCAGCAGCTTGGGGCGGGCCTACGAGCAGTACTTC. This chain connects TRBV5-1 to TRBJ2-7, with D possibly being TRBD2 (5 bases). CDR1 is SGHRS and CDR2 is YFSETQ in the germline V gene. The CDR3 is made up of 13 amino acids. The V end lost 0 bases, the J end lost 2 bases, and 6 bases lay between the germline ends.

The CDR3 sequence: CASSFVRQPNEKLFF. CDR3 coding DNA: TGTGCCAGCAGCTTCGTCCGACAACCTAATGAAAAACTGTTTTTT. The V call is TRBV27, the J call TRBJ1-4; no firm D call. Germline loops: CDR1 MNHEY, CDR2 SMNVEV (reference sequence). Trimming stripped 6 bases from V and 3 bases from J, with 14 bases between. The CDR3 covers 15 residues.

This clone has a handful of counts. The chain carries TRBV28 and TRBJ1-5; D possibly corresponds to TRBD1 (5 bases). This CDR3 spans 12 amino acids. The V end was cut by 7 bases, the J end by 7 bases, with 11 bases between. In germline, CDR1 is MDHEN, CDR2 SYDVKM. CDR3 DNA: TGTGCCAGCATGGGGGGGACCCAGCCCCAGCATTTT. This gives the protein CASMGGTQPQHF.

The chain joins TRBV5-4 to TRBJ1-1; 10 nucleotides align to TRBD1. With V trimmed by 4 bases and J by 1 base, 16 bases remained unmatched. The CDR3 contains 19 residues. Germline loops: CDR1 SGHNT, CDR2 YYREEE (reference sequence). CDR3 residues: CASSPLRDRGVSWNTEAFF. The DNA for the CDR3 is TGTGCCAGCAGCCCACTCCGGGACAGGGGAGTTAGTTGGAACACTGAAGCTTTCTTT.

J is TRBJ1-1 and V is TRBV6-5; 8 bases match TRBD1. Unmatched junction bases numbered 7, after V lost 2 bases and J lost 5 bases. There are 15 residues in the CDR3. Germline CDR1 MNHEY, CDR2 SVGAGI. The chain's CDR3 is CASSYDRTGKTEAFF. CDR3 nucleotide sequence: TGTGCCAGCAGTTACGACCGGACAGGGAAAACTGAAGCTTTCTTT.

The rearrangement links TRBV30 to TRBJ2-1; TRBD2 agrees at 7 bases. The germline V gene has CDR1 GTSNPN and CDR2 SVGIG (reference sequence). V was clipped by 4 bases and J by 8 bases; unmatched bases: 17. The CDR3 totals 16 residues. CDR3 nucleotides: TGTGCCTGGACCCCCCCATCGGCGGGAGTTTTCCATGAGCAGTTCTTC. This translates into CAWTPPSAGVFHEQFF.

The J gene is TRBJ1-3, the V gene TRBV2; 8 bases fit TRBD1. This CDR3 region has 15 residues. Germline assignment: CDR1 SNHLY and CDR2 FYNNEI. V lost 5 bases, J lost 2 bases, and 5 bases stayed unmatched. CDR3 sequence: CASSPIQGAGNTIYF. CDR3 DNA: TGTGCCAGCAGTCCCATACAGGGGGCTGGAAACACCATATATTTT.

The chain carries TRBV27 and TRBJ2-1; 10 positions match TRBD1. In germline, CDR1 is MNHEY, CDR2 SMNVEV (reference sequence). The CDR3 sequence is 16 residues long. V was pared by 2 bases and J by 8 bases, with 9 bases of the junction left unmatched. CDR3 region: CASSLPGQGVSYEQFF. The CDR3 nucleotides are TGTGCCAGCAGTTTACCAGGACAGGGGGTAAGTTATGAGCAGTTCTTC.

The chain employs TRBV18 and TRBJ2-3; 7 bases align to TRBD2. Germline V lookup: CDR1 KGHSH, CDR2 LQKENI. There are 14 residues in the CDR3. V dropped 3 bases and J dropped 2; count of bases not matched to a gene: 2. The DNA for the CDR3 is TGTGCCAGCTCACCTTGGGACTACACAGATACGCAGTATTTT. Translation gives CASSPWDYTDTQYF.